These 8 T cell receptor beta chains were all obtained from the same sample, sequenced in a study of blood T cell repertoires in COVID-19. Assay: immunoSEQ multiplex PCR; the TCRdb copy retains only in-frame clones and omits some. Altogether 110,000 to 150,000 clones are present, around 89% being singletons, with the ten largest covering around 10%. What was sequenced was peripheral blood. Every receptor here comes from a woman older than 75 with acute or convalescent COVID-19.

The chain carries TRBV5-1 and TRBJ1-3, with D maybe TRBD1 (5 bases). The CDR3 totals 15 residues. With 4 bases removed from V and 0 bases from J, the gap between germline ends came to 11 bases. Germline CDR1 is SGHRS and CDR2 is YFSETQ. The CDR3 sequence: CASSQDTSSGNTIYF. The CDR3 DNA sequence: TGCGCCAGCAGCCAGGACACCAGCTCTGGAAACACCATATATTTT.

This clone appeared a single time. The chain combines TRBV2 with TRBJ2-2, with a weak D call TRBD2 (7 bases). Germline assignment: CDR1 SNHLY and CDR2 FYNNEI. V lost 11 bases and J 5 bases, leaving 15 bases between the germline ends. This CDR3 comprises 13 residues. This CDR3 is CAGRGASTGELFF. For the CDR3, the DNA is TGTGCCGGACGGGGGGCGAGTACCGGGGAGCTGTTTTTT. Looking up the rest from reference TRBV2 and TRBJ2-2 gives the full variable domain: EPEVTQTPSHQVTQMGQEVILRCVPISNHLYFYWYRQILGQKVEFLVSFYNNEISEKSEIFDDQFSVERPDGSNFTLKIRSTKLEDSAMYFCAGRGASTGELFFGEGSRLTVL.

The J gene is TRBJ2-2, the V gene TRBV6-2 or TRBV6-3, with 8 bases lining up with TRBD2. CDR1 is MNHEY, CDR2 SVGEGT, per germline. The CDR3 totals 16 residues. Unmatched junction bases numbered 10, after V lost 5 bases and J lost 5 bases. DNA of the CDR3: TGTGCCAGCAGTGGACATAGCGGGGCGGGGACCGGGGAGCTGTTTTTT. Its protein product is CASSGHSGAGTGELFF.

The V gene is TRBV7-2, the J gene TRBJ1-1; TRBD1 aligns across 9 bases. The ends lost 2 bases at V and 4 bases at J; junction bases unmatched: 2. The CDR3 has 14 residues. Germline V gives CDR1 SGHTA, CDR2 FQGNSA. The CDR3 is CASSLRTGVTEAFF. The CDR3, as DNA: TGTGCCAGCAGCTTACGGACAGGGGTCACTGAAGCTTTCTTT.

This clone was picked up one time. CDR3 loop: CASSQGPGPLEQYF. In DNA, the CDR3 is TGTGCCAGCAGCCAAGGCCCAGGTCCCCTGGAGCAGTACTTC. This chain uses TRBV3-1 (or the pseudogene TRBV3-2) with TRBJ2-7; D unresolved. Trimming left V 1 base short and J 7 bases short, with 14 bases between. The CDR3 contains 14 residues. The germline CDR1 and CDR2 sequences are LGHDT and YNNKEL (reference sequence).

The chain uses TRBV19 and TRBJ1-5; 8 positions match TRBD1. The junction had 7 bases not matched to a gene; V was cut back by 2 bases and J by 7 bases. Germline V gene lookup returns CDR1 LNHDA and CDR2 SQIVND (reference sequence). This CDR3 is built from 15 residues. The CDR3 nucleotides read TGTGCCAGTAGTATATTAGGACAGGGAGAACAGCCCCAGCATTTT. It translates to CASSILGQGEQPQHF. The variable domain in full, with the rest retrieved from reference TRBV19 and TRBJ1-5, is DGGITQSPKYLFRKEGQNVTLSCEQNLNHDAMYWYRQDPGQGLRLIYYSQIVNDFQKGDIAEGYSVSREKKESFPLTVTSAQKNPTAFYLCASSILGQGEQPQHFGDGTRLSIL.

This sequence joins TRBV12-5 and TRBJ2-2; D is uncertain. The CDR3 length is 14 residues. V dropped 5 bases and J dropped 1 base, with 8 bases sitting between them. The V gene's germline CDR1 is LGHNT and CDR2 FRNRAP. The CDR3 protein is CASGPRKNTGELFF. DNA of the CDR3: TGTGCTAGTGGTCCCAGAAAGAACACCGGGGAGCTGTTTTTT.

This clone was detected a few times. The chain links TRBV2 to TRBJ1-1; perhaps TRBD1 as D (5 bases). CDR3 length equals 13 residues. Looked up from germline, CDR1 is SNHLY and CDR2 is FYNNEI. Trimming stripped 7 bases from V and 0 bases from J, with 9 bases between. CDR3 loop: CASTDSLNTEAFF. Written as DNA, the CDR3 is TGTGCCAGCACCGACAGCTTGAACACTGAAGCTTTCTTT.